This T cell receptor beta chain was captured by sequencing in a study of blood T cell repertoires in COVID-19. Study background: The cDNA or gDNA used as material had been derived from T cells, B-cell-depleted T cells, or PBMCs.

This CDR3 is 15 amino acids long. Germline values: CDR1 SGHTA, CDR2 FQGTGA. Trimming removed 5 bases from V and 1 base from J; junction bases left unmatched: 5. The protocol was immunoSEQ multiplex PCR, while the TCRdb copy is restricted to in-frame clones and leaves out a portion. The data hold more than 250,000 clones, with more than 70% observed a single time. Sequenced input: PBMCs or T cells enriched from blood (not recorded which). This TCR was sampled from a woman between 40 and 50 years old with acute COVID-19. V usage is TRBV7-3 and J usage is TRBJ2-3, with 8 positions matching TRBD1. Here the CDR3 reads CASSMGQAGTDTQYF. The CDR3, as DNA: TGTGCCAGCAGCATGGGACAGGCGGGCACAGATACGCAGTATTTT.